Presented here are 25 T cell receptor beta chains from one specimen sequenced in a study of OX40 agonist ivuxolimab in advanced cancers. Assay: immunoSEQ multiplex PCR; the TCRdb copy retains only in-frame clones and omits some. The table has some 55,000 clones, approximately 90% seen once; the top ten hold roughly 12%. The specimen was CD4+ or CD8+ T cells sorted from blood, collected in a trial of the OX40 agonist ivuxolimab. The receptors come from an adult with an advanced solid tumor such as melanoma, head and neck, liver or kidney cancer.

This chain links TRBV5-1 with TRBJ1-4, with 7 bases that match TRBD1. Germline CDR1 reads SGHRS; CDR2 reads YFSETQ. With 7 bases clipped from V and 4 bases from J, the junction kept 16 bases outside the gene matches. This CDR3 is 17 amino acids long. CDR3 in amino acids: CASASQAGTALNEKLFF. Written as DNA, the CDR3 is TGCGCCAGCGCATCTCAGGCGGGGACAGCCCTTAATGAAAAACTGTTTTTT.

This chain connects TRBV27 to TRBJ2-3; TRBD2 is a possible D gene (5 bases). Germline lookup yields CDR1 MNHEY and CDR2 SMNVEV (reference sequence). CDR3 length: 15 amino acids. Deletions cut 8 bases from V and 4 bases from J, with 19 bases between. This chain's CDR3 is CASFPGVQEADTQYF. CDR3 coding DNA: TGTGCCAGCTTTCCCGGGGTGCAGGAGGCAGATACGCAGTATTTT.

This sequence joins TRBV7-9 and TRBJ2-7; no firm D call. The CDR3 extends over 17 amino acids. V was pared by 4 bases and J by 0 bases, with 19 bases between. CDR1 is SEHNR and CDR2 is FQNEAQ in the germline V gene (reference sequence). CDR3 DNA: TGTGCCAGCAGCTCAGTAGTCCTTTATCGTGGCTCCTACGAGCAGTACTTC. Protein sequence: CASSSVVLYRGSYEQYF.

The CDR3 protein is CASSRSGGLYEQYF. The CDR3 DNA is TGTGCCAGCAGTAGGTCAGGGGGATTATACGAGCAGTACTTC. The J gene is TRBJ2-7, the V gene TRBV6-5, with 7 bases that match TRBD1. The CDR3 is made up of 14 amino acids. The germline V gene has CDR1 MNHEY and CDR2 SVGAGI. V lost 5 bases, J lost 4 bases, and 8 bases stayed unmatched.

The CDR3 DNA is TGTGCCAGCAGCCGGGGGGGTCAGCCCCAGCATTTT. Amino acids: CASSRGGQPQHF. V and J are TRBV7-2 and TRBJ1-5; possible D gene TRBD1, 5 bases. Germline-derived CDR1 and CDR2 are SGHTA and FQGNSA. V gave up 5 bases and J gave up 6 bases, with 8 bases separating them. The CDR3 is made up of 12 amino acids.

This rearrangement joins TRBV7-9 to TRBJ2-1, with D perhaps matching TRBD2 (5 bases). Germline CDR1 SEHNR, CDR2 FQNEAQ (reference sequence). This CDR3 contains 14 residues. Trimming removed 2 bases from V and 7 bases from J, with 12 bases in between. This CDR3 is CASSLTSIGNEQFF. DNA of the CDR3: TGTGCCAGCAGCTTAACTAGTATTGGTAATGAGCAGTTCTTC.

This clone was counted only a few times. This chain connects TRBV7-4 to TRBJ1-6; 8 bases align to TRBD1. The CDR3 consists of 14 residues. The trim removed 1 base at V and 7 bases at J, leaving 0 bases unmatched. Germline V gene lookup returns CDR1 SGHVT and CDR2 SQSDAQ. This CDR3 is CASSLGTGNSPLHF. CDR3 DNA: TGTGCCAGCAGCTTAGGGACAGGGAATTCACCCCTCCACTTT. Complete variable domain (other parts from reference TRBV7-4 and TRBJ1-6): GAGVSQSPRYKVAKRGRDVALRCDSISGHVTLYWYRQTLGQGSEVLTYSQSDAQRDKSGRPSGRFSAERPERSVSTLKIQRTEQGDSAVYLCASSLGTGNSPLHFGNGTRLTVT.

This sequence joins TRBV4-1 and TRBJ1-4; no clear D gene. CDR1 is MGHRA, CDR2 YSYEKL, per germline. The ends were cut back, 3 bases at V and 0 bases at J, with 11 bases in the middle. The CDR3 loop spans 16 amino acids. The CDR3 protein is CASSQLDIATNEKLFF. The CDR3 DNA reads TGCGCCAGCAGCCAGCTCGACATTGCAACTAATGAAAAACTGTTTTTT.

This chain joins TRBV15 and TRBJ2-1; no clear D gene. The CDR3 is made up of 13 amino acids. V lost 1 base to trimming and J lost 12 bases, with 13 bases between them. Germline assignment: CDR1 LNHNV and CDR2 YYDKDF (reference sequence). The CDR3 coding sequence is TGTGCCACCAGCAGAGGTTCTCATCTTGCGCAGTTCTTC. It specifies CATSRGSHLAQFF.

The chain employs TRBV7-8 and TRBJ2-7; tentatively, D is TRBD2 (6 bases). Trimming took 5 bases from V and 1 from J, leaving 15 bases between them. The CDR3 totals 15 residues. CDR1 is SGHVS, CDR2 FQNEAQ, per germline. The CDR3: CASSPGRRGSYEQYF. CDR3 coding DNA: TGTGCCAGCAGCCCAGGACGGCGGGGATCCTACGAGCAGTACTTC.

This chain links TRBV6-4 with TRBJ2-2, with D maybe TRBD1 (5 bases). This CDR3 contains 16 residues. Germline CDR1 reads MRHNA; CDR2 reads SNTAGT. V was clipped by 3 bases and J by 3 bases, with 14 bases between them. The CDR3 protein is CASSESLQADTGELFF. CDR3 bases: TGTGCCAGCAGTGAATCCCTACAGGCAGACACCGGGGAGCTGTTTTTT.

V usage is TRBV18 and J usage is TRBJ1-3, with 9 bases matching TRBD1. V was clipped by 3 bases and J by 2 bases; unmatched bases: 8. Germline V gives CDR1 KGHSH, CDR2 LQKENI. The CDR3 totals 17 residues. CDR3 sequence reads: CASSPQQGAAAGNTIYF. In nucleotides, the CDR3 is TGTGCCAGCTCACCTCAACAGGGGGCTGCAGCTGGAAACACCATATATTTT.

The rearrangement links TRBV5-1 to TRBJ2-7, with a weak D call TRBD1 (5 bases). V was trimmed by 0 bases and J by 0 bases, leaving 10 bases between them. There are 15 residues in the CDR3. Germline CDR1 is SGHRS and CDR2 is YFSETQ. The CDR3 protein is CASSLDRTDSYEQYF. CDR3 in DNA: TGCGCCAGCAGCTTGGACAGGACCGACTCCTACGAGCAGTACTTC.

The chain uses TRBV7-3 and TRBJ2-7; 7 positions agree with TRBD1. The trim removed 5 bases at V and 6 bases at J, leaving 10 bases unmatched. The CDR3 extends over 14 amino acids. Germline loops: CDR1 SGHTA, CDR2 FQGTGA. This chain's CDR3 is CASSPRDSGPEQYF. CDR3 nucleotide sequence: TGTGCCAGCAGCCCCCGGGACAGTGGACCCGAGCAGTACTTC.

The CDR3 DNA sequence: TGTGCCAGCAGCCAACCGGGACAGGGTTACGAGCAGTACTTC. Amino acids: CASSQPGQGYEQYF. V is TRBV7-9 and J is TRBJ2-7; TRBD1 agrees at 9 bases. The CDR3 is 14 amino acids. The junction had 6 bases not matched to a gene; V was cut back by 5 bases and J by 4 bases. Per the germline V gene, CDR1 is SEHNR and CDR2 is FQNEAQ (reference sequence).

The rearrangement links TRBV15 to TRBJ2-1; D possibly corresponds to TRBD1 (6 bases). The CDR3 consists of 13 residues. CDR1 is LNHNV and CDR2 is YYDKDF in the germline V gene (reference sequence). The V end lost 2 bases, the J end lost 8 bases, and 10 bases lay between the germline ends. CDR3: CATSRNYRDEQFF. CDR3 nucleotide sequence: TGTGCCACCAGCAGAAACTACAGGGATGAGCAGTTCTTC.

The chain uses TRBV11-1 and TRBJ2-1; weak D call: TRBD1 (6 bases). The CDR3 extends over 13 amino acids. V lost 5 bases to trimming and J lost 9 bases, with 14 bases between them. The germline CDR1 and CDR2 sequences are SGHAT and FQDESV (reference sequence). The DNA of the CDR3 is TGTGCCAGCAGCACGGACAGAGGCGGTGAGCAGTTCTTC. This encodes CASSTDRGGEQFF.

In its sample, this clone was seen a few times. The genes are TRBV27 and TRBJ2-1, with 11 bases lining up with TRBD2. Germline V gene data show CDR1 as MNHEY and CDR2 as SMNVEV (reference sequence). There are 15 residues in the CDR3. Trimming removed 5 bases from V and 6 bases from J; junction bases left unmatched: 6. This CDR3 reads CASSQRLAGFNEQFF. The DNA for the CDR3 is TGTGCCAGCAGTCAGCGACTAGCGGGGTTCAATGAGCAGTTCTTC.

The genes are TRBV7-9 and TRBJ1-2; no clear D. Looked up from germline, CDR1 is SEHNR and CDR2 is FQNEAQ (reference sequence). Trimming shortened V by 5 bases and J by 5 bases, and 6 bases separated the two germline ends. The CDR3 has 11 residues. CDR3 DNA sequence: TGTGCCAGCAGCCGGGGATATGGCTACACCTTC. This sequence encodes CASSRGYGYTF.

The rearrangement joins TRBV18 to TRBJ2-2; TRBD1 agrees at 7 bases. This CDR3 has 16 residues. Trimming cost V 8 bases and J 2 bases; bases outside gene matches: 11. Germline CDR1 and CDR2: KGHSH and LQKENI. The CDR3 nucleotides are TGTGCCAGCACCCTGGACAGGAGACTAAACACCGGGGAGCTGTTTTTT. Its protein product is CASTLDRRLNTGELFF.

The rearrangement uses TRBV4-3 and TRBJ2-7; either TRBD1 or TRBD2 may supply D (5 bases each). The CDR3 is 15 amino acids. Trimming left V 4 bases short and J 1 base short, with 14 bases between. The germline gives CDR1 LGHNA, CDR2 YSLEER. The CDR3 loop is CASSPGAGRSYEQYF. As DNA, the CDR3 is TGCGCCAGCAGCCCTGGGGCAGGGAGATCCTACGAGCAGTACTTC.

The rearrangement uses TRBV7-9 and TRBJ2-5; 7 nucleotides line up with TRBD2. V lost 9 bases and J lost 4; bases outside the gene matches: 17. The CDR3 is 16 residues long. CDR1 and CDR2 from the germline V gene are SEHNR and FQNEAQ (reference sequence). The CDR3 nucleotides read TGTGCCAGTACATCGCGGGGAGGGGCCACCGGAGAGACCCAGTACTTC. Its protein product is CASTSRGGATGETQYF.

Here the CDR3 DNA reads TGCGCCAGCAGCCCCCCGGGGGAGACGAACACCGGGGAGCTGTTTTTT. Protein: CASSPPGETNTGELFF. This chain joins TRBV4-1 and TRBJ2-2; the D gene is possibly TRBD2 (6 bases). The CDR3 is made up of 16 amino acids. Trimming pared 4 bases from V and 0 bases from J, leaving 12 bases between. The V gene's germline CDR1 is MGHRA and CDR2 YSYEKL.

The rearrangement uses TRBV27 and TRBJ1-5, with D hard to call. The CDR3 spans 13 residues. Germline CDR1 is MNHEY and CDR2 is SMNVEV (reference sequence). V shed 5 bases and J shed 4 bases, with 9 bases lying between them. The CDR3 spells CASSRTENQPQHF. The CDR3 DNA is TGTGCCAGCAGTCGGACCGAGAATCAGCCCCAGCATTTT.

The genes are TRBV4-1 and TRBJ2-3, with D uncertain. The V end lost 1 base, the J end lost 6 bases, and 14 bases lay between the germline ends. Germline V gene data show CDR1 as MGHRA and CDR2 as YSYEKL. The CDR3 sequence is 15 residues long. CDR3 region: CASSQATSFTDTQYF. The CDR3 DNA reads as TGCGCCAGCAGCCAAGCCACCTCGTTCACGGATACGCAGTATTTT.